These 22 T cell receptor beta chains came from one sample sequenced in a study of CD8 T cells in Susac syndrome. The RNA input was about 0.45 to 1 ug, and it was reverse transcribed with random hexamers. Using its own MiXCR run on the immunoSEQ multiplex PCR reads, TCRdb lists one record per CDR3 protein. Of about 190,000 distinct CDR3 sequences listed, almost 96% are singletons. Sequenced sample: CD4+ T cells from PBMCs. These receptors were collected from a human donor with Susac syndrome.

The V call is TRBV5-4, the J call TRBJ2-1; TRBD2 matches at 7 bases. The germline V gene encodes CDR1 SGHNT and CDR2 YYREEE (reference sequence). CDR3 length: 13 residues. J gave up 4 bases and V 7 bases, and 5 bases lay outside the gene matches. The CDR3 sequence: CASLASGYNEQFF. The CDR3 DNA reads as TGTGCCAGCTTGGCTAGCGGTTACAATGAGCAGTTCTTC.

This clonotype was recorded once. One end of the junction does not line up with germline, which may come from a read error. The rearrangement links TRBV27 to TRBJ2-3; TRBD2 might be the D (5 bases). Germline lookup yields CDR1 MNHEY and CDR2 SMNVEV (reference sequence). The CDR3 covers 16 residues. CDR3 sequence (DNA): TGTGCCAGCAGTTTATCTCGGCTAGGAGGCACAAATACGCAGTATTTT. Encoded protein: CASSLSRLGGTNTQYF.

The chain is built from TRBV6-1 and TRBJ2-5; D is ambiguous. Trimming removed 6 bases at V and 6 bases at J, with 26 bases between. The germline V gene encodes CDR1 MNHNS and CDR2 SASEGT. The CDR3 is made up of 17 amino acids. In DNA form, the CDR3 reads TGTGCCAGCAGCCCAAATAGATCTATCGCCACAATAAAGACCCAGTACTTC. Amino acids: CASSPNRSIATIKTQYF.

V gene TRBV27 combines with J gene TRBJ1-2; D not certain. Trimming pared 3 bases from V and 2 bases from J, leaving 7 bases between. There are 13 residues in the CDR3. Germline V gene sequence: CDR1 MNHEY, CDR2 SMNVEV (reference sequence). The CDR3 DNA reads TGTGCCAGCAGTTTCCAGAGAAACTATGGCTACACCTTC. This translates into CASSFQRNYGYTF.

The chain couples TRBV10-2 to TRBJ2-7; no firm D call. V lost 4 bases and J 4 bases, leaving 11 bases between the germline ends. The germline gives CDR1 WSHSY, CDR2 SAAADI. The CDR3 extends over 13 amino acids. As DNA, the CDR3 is TGCGCCAGCAGTGTATTAACGGAATACGAGCAGTACTTC. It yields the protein CASSVLTEYEQYF.

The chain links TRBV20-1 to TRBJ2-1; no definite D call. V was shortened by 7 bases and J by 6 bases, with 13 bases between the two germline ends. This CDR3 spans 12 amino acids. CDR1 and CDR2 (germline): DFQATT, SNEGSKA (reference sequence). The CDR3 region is CSVEAPGNEQFF. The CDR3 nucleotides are TGCAGTGTCGAGGCGCCGGGCAATGAGCAGTTCTTC.

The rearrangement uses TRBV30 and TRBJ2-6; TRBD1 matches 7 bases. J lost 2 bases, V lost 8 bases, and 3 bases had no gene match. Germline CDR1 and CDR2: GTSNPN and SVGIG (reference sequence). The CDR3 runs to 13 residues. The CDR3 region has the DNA TGTGCCGGTGACAGGGCTGGGGCCAACGTCCTGACTTTC. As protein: CAGDRAGANVLTF.

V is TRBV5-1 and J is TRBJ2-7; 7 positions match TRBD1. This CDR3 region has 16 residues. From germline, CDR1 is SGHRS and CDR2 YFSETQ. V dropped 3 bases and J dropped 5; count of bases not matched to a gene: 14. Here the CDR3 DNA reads TGCGCCAGCAGCTCGGAGACGACAGGGCTTTTACACGAGCAGTACTTC. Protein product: CASSSETTGLLHEQYF. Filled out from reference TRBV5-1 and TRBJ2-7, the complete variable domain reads KAGVTQTPRYLIKTRGQQVTLSCSPISGHRSVSWYQQTPGQGLQFLFEYFSETQRNKGNFPGRFSGRQFSNSRSEMNVSTLELGDSALYLCASSSETTGLLHEQYFGPGTRLTVT.

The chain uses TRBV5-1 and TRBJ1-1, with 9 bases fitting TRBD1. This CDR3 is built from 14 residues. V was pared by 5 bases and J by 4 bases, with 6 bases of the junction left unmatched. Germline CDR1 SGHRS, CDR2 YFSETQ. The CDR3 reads CASREQGASTEAFF. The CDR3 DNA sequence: TGCGCCAGCAGAGAACAGGGGGCCAGCACTGAAGCTTTCTTT.

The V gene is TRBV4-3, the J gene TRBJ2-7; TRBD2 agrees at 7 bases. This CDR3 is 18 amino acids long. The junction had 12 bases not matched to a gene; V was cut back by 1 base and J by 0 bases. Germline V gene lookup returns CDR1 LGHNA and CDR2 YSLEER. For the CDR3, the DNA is TGCGCCAGCAGCCAAGCTCAGGCATCGGGGGGATACTCCTACGAGCAGTACTTC. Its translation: CASSQAQASGGYSYEQYF.

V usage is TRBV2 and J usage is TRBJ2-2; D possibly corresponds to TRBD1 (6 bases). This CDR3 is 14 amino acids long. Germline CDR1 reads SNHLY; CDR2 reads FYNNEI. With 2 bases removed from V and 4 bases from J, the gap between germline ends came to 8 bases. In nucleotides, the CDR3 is TGTGCCAGCAGTGAACAGGGGCCCACCGGGGAGCTGTTTTTT. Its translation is CASSEQGPTGELFF.

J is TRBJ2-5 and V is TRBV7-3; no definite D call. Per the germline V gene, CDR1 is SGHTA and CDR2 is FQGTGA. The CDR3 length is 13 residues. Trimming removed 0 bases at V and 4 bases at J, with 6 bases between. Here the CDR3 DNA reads TGTGCCAGCAGCTTAACGTGGGGAGAGACCCAGTACTTC. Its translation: CASSLTWGETQYF.

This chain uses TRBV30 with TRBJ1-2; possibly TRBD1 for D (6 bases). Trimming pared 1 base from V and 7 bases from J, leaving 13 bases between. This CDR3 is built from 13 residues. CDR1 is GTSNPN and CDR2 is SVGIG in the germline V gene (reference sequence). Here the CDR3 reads CAWSADRRGGYTF. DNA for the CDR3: TGTGCCTGGAGTGCTGACAGGCGGGGTGGCTACACCTTC.

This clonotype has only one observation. DNA for the CDR3: TGTGCCAGCAGGCCTGACGGACCCTACGAGCAGTACTTC. It codes for CASRPDGPYEQYF. The chain is built from TRBV6-2 or TRBV6-3 and TRBJ2-7; D unclear. Trimming removed 6 bases at V and 2 bases at J, with 11 bases between. Germline CDR1 reads MNHEY; CDR2 reads SVGEGT. The CDR3 extends over 13 amino acids.

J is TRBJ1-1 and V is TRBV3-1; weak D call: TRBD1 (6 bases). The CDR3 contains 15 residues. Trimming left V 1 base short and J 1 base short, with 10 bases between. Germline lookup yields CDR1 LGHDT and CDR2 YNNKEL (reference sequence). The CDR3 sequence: CASSQVGTRNTEAFF. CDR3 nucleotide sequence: TGTGCCAGCAGCCAAGTGGGGACAAGGAACACTGAAGCTTTCTTT.

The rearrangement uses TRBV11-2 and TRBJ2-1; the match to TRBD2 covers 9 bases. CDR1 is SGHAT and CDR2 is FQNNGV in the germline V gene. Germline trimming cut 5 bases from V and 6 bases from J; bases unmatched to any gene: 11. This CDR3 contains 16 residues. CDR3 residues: CASSPSASGETNEQFF. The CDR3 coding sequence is TGTGCCAGCAGCCCCTCGGCTAGCGGGGAGACCAATGAGCAGTTCTTC. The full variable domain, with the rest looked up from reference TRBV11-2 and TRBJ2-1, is EAGVAQSPRYKIIEKRQSVAFWCNPISGHATLYWYQQILGQGPKLLIQFQNNGVVDDSQLPKDRFSAERLKGVDSTLKIQPAKLEDSAVYLCASSPSASGETNEQFFGPGTRLTVL.

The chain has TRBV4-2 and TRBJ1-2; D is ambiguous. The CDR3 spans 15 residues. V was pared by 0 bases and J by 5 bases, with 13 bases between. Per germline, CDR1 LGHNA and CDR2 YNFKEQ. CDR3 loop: CASSQDAATTYGYTF. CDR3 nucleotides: TGTGCCAGCAGCCAAGATGCCGCTACCACATATGGCTACACCTTC.

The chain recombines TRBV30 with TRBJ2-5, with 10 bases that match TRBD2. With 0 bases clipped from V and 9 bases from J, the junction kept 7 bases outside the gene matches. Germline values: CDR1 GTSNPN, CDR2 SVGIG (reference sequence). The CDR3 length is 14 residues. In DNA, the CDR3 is TGTGCCTGGAGTGTAGCGGGGGGGCCATCGGCCCAGTACTTC. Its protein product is CAWSVAGGPSAQYF.

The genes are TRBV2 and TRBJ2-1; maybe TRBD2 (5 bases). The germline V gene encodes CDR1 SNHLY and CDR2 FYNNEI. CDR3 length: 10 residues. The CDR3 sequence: CTRGNNEQFF. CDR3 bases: TGTACCCGGGGAAACAATGAGCAGTTCTTC.

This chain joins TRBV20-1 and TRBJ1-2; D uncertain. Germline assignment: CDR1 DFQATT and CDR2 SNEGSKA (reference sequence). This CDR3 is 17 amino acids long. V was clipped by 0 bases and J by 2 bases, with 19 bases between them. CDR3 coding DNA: TGCAGTGCTAGAGATGGGTCTCCGGCAGCTAAGAACTATGGCTACACCTTC. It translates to CSARDGSPAAKNYGYTF.

The CDR3 DNA reads TGTGCCAGCAGCTTAGTAGGGCCCTATGGAACTTCCTATGGCTACACCTTC. This gives the protein CASSLVGPYGTSYGYTF. The chain employs TRBV7-9 and TRBJ1-2, with D unclear. The V and J ends lost 1 base and 4 bases respectively, with 19 bases between them. The CDR3 is 17 residues long. The V gene's germline CDR1 is SEHNR and CDR2 FQNEAQ (reference sequence).

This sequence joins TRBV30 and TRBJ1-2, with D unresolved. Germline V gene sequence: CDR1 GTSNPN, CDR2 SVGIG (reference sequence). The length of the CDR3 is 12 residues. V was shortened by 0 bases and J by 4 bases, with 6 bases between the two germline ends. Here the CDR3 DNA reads TGTGCCTGGAGTGTATCAGGCTATGGCTACACCTTC. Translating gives CAWSVSGYGYTF.